This is a list of T cell receptor beta chains from one sample in a study of T cell changes during pregnancy in multiple sclerosis. The method was immunoSEQ multiplex PCR; TCRdb's version includes in-frame clones alone and lacks a portion of them. The data hold 60,000 to 85,000 clones, with 75% to 95% observed a single time. The sequencing used peripheral blood, collected in the first trimester of pregnancy. These receptors came from a female donor with multiple sclerosis, enrolled in a pregnancy study. The CDR3 runs from the conserved cysteine through the conserved F or W. Each record gives: CDR3 protein, CDR3 DNA, V gene, J gene, D gene, clone size. A D gene is named only where the DNA matches it firmly. The size field is filled for only some rows; it gives once, few, many or a size class.

CASASVSYEQYF	TGTGCCAGCGCTAGCGTATCCTACGAGCAGTACTTC	TRBV2	TRBJ2-7	NA	NA
CASSIDRGINEQFF	TGTGCCAGTAGTATAGATCGCGGGATCAATGAGCAGTTCTTC	TRBV19	TRBJ2-1	NA	NA
CASSQIFGTAEAFF	TGCGCCAGCAGCCAAATTTTCGGGACAGCGGAAGCTTTCTTT	TRBV4-1	TRBJ1-1	TRBD1	NA
CASSLTRGDTGELFF	TGCGCCAGCAGCTTGACCAGGGGGGACACCGGGGAGCTGTTTTTT	TRBV5-1	TRBJ2-2	NA	NA
CASSPRNSGSGNEQFF	TGTGCCAGCTCACCACGTAATAGCGGGAGTGGGAATGAGCAGTTCTTC	TRBV18	TRBJ2-1	TRBD2	NA
CASSILAGVTNEQFF	TGTGCCAGTAGTATCCTAGCGGGAGTAACAAATGAGCAGTTCTTC	TRBV19	TRBJ2-1	TRBD2	NA
CASSAGASGYNEQFF	TGCGCCAGCTCTGCCGGGGCTAGCGGTTACAATGAGCAGTTCTTC	TRBV10-1	TRBJ2-1	TRBD2	once
CASSLGLAGGPHEQYF	TGTGCCAGCAGCTTGGGACTAGCGGGAGGGCCCCACGAGCAGTACTTC	TRBV5-6	TRBJ2-7	TRBD2	NA
CARSLGGPGQGNSYNSPLHF	TGTGCCAGAAGCTTGGGGGGTCCGGGACAGGGAAACTCCTATAATTCACCCCTCCACTTT	TRBV5-3	TRBJ1-6	TRBD1	NA
CASRETGHYGYTF	TGTGCCAGCAGGGAGACAGGGCACTATGGCTACACCTTC	TRBV2	TRBJ1-2	TRBD1	NA
CASSRTSGTDTQYF	TGTGCCAGCAGCCGGACTAGCGGGACAGATACGCAGTATTTT	TRBV7-2	TRBJ2-3	TRBD2	NA
CASSYSTGGSEQFF	TGTGCCAGCAGTTACTCGACAGGGGGAAGTGAGCAGTTCTTC	TRBV6-6	TRBJ2-1	TRBD1	once
CSVEGGTGLETQYF	TGCAGCGTTGAAGGCGGGACAGGTTTAGAGACCCAGTACTTC	TRBV29-1	TRBJ2-5	TRBD1	NA
CASSLDSPAERKFF	TGTGCCAGCAGCTTAGATTCGCCGGCCGAGAGGAAGTTCTTC	TRBV11-2	TRBJ2-1	NA	NA
CASSEGRQRPTEAFF	TGTGCCAGCAGTGAAGGGAGGCAGAGACCCACTGAAGCTTTCTTT	TRBV2	TRBJ1-1	NA	NA
CATGQGRQETQYF	TGTGCGACCGGACAGGGGAGGCAAGAGACCCAGTACTTC	TRBV28	TRBJ2-5	TRBD1	NA